The source of this T cell receptor (beta chain) is a study of Graves' ophthalmopathy and Graves' hyperthyroidism. Study-level results: Most clonotypes expanded in thyroid above 0.001 frequency were present in blood too. Built on 13 signatures, a model told ophthalmopathy apart from stable hyperthyroidism with approximately 85% sensitivity and 80% to 82% specificity.

This clonotype was detected ten times or more. Its antigen is unidentified. There are 11 residues in the CDR3. V was cut by 5 bases and J by 4 bases, with 9 bases left in between. Per the germline V gene, CDR1 is DFQATT and CDR2 is SNEGSKA (reference sequence). The authors amplified TCR beta CDR3 regions from RNA transcripts. The workflow started with a first-round RT-PCR run with HTBI primers and then moved on to a second-round multiplex PCR. TCRdb processed the multiplex PCR reads anew with MiXCR; each CDR3 protein has one entry. The sample consists of about 230,000 distinct CDR3 sequences, less than 55% of them appearing once. The study enrolled ophthalmopathy donors with moderate-to-severe activity, CAS ≥3, NOSPECS ≥4 and duration under 3 months. Out of around 10 ml of fresh peripheral blood, PBMCs were obtained.

V and J are TRBV20-1 and TRBJ2-7, with D unclear. Material for sequencing was peripheral blood. The TCR was taken from an adult man with Graves' ophthalmopathy. This CDR3 is CSAATGYEQYF. The CDR3, as DNA: TGCAGTGCTGCTACTGGTTACGAGCAGTACTTC.